Sequencing of this TCR beta chain was carried out in a study of spatial heterogeneity in lung cancer. Study context: More than 9.5 raw reads, on average, carried each unique TCR and UMI combination.

TCRdb processed the 5' RACE reads anew with MiXCR; each CDR3 protein has one entry. This sample has nearly 15,000 distinct CDR3 sequences; under 7.5% occur once, and the top ten carry 8.9%. The CDR3 is made up of 17 amino acids. In germline, CDR1 is SGHRS, CDR2 YFSETQ. The V gene lost 1 base and the J gene lost 0 bases, with 17 bases spanning the gap. With respect to this clonotype: The target antigen is unknown.

Findings of the study overall: Tumoral mutation counts were tracked by counts of expanded intratumoral alpha and beta TCRs.

The sample's time point: sample taken at primary tumor resection. Without sorting, whole RNA was sequenced from tumor, nontumor lung or frozen PBMC. The starting material was lung tumor tissue, obtained at surgery. The sequence was collected from a male donor with early-stage non-small cell lung cancer. This chain joins TRBV5-1 and TRBJ2-7; D might be TRBD2 (5 bases). CDR3 protein: CASSLQPRTGSSYEQYF. Written as DNA, the CDR3 is TGCGCCAGCAGCTTGCAGCCAAGGACTGGGAGCTCCTACGAGCAGTACTTC.